This T cell receptor beta chain originates from a study of blood T cell repertoires in COVID-19. Trimming took off 3 bases at V and 6 bases at J, with 8 bases between the two ends. The CDR3 is made up of 13 amino acids. Germline CDR1 MDHEN, CDR2 SYDVKM. One Seattle source followed patients from active infection through their disease course. Sequencing was performed with immunoSEQ multiplex PCR; in TCRdb, only in-frame clones are kept and a portion is missing. This sample has roughly 180,000 clones; roughly 81% occur once, and the top ten carry 12%. The V call is TRBV28, the J call TRBJ1-4; D uncertain. The sample taken for sequencing was peripheral blood. This TCR derives from a woman over 75 with COVID-19, enrolled during active disease. The CDR3 sequence is CASSFPGYEKLFF. Written as DNA, the CDR3 is TGTGCCAGCAGTTTCCCGGGATATGAAAAACTGTTTTTT.